This T cell receptor beta chain was identified during a study of cytomegalovirus exposure and HLA in healthy donors. 13 Jbeta primers and 60 Vbeta primers were used for the PCR. Under the authors' procedure: In a later analysis, the count reached 76 million or so unique TCR beta chains, with about 11 million shared. Method: immunoSEQ multiplex PCR; TCRdb's copy keeps in-frame clones and lacks some. D and trimming come from the DNA, and the V and J calls and clone size come from that table. This table holds over 100,000 clones, 75% to 90% found once. Study results and caveats: When analyzed later, the rates of TCR association showed variation by HLA locus, with DRB1 the most and HLA-C the fewest.

Per germline, CDR1 SGHRS and CDR2 YFSETQ. This CDR3 region has 15 residues. Remarks on this clone: Its cognate antigen is unknown.

Sequenced input: PBMCs. The TCR comes from a man aged 40-50 years in good health and CMV-seronegative. The V call is TRBV5-1, the J call TRBJ2-5; 9 nucleotides agree with TRBD2. The end of the DNA fits TRBJ2-7 better, so the J call may be wrong. The CDR3 nucleotides are TGCGCCAGCAGCGCACAGCAGCGGGGGGTATTCGAGCAGTACTTC. Encoded protein: CASSAQQRGVFEQYF.